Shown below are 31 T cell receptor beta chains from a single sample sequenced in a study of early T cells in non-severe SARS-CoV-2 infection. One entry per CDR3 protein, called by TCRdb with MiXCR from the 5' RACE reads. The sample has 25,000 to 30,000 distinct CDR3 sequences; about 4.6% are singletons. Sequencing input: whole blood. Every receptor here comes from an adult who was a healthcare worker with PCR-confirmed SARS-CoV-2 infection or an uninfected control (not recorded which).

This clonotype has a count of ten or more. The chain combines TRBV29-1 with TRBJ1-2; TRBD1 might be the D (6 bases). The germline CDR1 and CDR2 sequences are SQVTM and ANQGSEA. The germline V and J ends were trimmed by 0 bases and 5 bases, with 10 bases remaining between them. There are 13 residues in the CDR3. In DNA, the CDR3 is TGCAGCGTTGAAGAATTGGGGGCGTATGGCTACACCTTC. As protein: CSVEELGAYGYTF.

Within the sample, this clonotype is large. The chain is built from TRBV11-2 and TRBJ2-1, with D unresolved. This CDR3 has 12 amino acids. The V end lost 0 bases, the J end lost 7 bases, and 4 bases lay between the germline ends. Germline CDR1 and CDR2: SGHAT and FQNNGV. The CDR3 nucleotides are TGTGCCAGCAGCTTAGACCGGAATGAGCAGTTCTTC. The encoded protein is CASSLDRNEQFF.

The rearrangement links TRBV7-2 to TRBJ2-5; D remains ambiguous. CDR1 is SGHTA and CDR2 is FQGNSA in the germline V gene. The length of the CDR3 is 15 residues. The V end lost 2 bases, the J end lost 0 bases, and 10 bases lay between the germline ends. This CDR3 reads CASSLTQTYQETQYF. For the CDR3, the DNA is TGTGCCAGCAGCTTAACCCAGACCTACCAAGAGACCCAGTACTTC. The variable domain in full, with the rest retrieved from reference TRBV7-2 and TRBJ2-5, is GAGVSQSPSNKVTEKGKDVELRCDPISGHTALYWYRQSLGQGLEFLIYFQGNSAPDKSGLPSDRFSAERTGGSVSTLTIQRTQQEDSAVYLCASSLTQTYQETQYFGPGTRLLVL.

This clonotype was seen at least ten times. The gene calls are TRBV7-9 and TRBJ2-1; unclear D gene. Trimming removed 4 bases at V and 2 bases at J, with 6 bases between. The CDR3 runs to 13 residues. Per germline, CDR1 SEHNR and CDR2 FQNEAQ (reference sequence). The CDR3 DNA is TGTGCCAGCAGCTCTGGTGCCTACAATGAGCAGTTCTTC. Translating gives CASSSGAYNEQFF.

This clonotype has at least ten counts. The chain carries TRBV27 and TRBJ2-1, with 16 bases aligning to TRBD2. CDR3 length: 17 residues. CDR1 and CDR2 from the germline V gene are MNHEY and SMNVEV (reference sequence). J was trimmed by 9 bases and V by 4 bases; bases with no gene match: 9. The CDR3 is CASSSSGLAGGPGEQFF. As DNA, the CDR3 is TGTGCCAGCAGTTCCTCGGGACTAGCGGGAGGGCCGGGTGAGCAGTTCTTC.

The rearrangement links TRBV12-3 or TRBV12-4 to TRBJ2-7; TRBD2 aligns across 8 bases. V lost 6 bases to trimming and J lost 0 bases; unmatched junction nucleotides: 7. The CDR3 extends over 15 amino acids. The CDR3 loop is CASSQSGSGSYEQYF. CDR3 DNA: TGTGCCAGCAGCCAAAGCGGGAGCGGCTCCTACGAGCAGTACTTC.

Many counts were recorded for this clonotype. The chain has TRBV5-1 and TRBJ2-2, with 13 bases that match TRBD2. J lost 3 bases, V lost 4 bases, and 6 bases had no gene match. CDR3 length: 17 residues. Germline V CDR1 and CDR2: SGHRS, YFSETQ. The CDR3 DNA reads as TGCGCCAGCAGCCGGACTAGCGGGAGTTCTTACACCGGGGAGCTGTTTTTT. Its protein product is CASSRTSGSSYTGELFF. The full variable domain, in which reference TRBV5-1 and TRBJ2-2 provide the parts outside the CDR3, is KAGVTQTPRYLIKTRGQQVTLSCSPISGHRSVSWYQQTPGQGLQFLFEYFSETQRNKGNFPGRFSGRQFSNSRSEMNVSTLELGDSALYLCASSRTSGSSYTGELFFGEGSRLTVL.

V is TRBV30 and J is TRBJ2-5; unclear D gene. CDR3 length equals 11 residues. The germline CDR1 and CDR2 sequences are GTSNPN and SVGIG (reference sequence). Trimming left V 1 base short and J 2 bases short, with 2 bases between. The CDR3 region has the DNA TGTGCCTGGAGTGATCAAGAGACCCAGTACTTC. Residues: CAWSDQETQYF.

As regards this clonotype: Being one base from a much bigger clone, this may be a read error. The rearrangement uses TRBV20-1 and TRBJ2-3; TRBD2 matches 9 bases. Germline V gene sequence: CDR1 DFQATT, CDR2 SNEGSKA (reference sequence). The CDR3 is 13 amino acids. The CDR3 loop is CRAKREAEDTQYF. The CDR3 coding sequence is TGCAGAGCAAAGCGGGAGGCCGAAGATACGCAGTATTTT.

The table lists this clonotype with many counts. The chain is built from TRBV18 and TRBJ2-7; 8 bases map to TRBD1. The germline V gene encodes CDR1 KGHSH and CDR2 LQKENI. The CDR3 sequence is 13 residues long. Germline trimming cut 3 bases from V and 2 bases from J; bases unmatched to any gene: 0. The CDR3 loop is CASSPDRAYEQYV. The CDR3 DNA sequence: TGTGCCAGCTCACCGGACAGGGCCTACGAGCAGTACGTC.

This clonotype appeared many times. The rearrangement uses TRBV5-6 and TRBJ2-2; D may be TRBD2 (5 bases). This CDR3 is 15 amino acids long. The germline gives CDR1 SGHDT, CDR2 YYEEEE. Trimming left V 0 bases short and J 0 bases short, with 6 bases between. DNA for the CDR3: TGTGCCAGCAGCTTGGTCGGGGCGAACACCGGGGAGCTGTTTTTT. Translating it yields CASSLVGANTGELFF. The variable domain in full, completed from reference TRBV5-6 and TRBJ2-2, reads DAGVTQSPTHLIKTRGQQVTLRCSPKSGHDTVSWYQQALGQGPQFIFQYYEEEERQRGNFPDRFSGHQFPNYSSELNVNALLLGDSALYLCASSLVGANTGELFFGEGSRLTVL.

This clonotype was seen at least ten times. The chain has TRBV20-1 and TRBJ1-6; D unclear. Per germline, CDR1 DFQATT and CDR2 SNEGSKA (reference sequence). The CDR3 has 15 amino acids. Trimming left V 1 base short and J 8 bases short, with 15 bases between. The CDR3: CSARASGPIHSPLHF. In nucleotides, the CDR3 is TGCAGTGCTAGAGCTTCCGGACCGATACATTCACCCCTCCACTTT.

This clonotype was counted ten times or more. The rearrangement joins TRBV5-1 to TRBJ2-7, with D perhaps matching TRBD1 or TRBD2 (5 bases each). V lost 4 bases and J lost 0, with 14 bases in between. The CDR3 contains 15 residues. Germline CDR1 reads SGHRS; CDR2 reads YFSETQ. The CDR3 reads CASSPGTGFSYEQYV. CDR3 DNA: TGCGCCAGCAGCCCCGGGACGGGATTCTCCTACGAGCAGTACGTC.

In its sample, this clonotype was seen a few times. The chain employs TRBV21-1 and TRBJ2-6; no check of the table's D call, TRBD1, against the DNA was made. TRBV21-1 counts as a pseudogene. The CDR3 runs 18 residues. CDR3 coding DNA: TGTGCCAGCAGCAAGAGATCGGACACAAGCTCTGGGGCCAACGTCCTGACTTTC. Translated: CASSKRSDTSSGANVLTF.

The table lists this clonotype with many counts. CDR3: CASSSPGQGVGNEQFF. DNA of the CDR3: TGTGCCAGCAGTTCCCCCGGACAGGGGGTGGGGAATGAGCAGTTCTTC. The chain carries TRBV27 and TRBJ2-1, with 10 bases matching TRBD1. Germline V lookup: CDR1 MNHEY, CDR2 SMNVEV (reference sequence). The length of the CDR3 is 16 residues. J gave up 7 bases and V 4 bases, and 10 bases lay outside the gene matches.

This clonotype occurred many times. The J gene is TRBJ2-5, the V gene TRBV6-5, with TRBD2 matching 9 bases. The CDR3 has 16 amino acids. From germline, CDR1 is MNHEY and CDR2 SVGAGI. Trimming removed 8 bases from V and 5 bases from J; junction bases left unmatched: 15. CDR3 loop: CASRLQGSGSRETQYF. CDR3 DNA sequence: TGTGCCAGCCGCCTCCAAGGTAGCGGGAGTCGGGAGACCCAGTACTTC.

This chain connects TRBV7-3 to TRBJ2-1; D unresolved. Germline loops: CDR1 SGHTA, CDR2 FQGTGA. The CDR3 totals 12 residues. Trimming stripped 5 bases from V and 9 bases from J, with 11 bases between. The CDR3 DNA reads TGTGCCAGCAGCCGCCCCACGGGTGAGCAGTTCTTC. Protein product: CASSRPTGEQFF.

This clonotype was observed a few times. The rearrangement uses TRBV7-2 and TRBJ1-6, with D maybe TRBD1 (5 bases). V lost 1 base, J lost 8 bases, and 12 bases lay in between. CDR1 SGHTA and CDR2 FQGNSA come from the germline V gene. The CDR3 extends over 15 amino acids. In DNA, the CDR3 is TGTGCCAGCAGCTTAGGCGGCAGGGCCGATTCACCCCTCCACTTT. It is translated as CASSLGGRADSPLHF.

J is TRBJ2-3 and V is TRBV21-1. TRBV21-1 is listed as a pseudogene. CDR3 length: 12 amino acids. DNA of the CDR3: TGTGCCAGCAGCGACACTGGTAATACGCAGTATTTT. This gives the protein CASSDTGNTQYF.

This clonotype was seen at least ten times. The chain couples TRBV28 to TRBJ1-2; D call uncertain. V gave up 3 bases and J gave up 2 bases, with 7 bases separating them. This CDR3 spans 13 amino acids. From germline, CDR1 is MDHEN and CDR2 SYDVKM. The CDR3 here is CASSFGQNYGYTF. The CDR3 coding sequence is TGTGCCAGCAGTTTCGGGCAGAACTATGGCTACACCTTC.

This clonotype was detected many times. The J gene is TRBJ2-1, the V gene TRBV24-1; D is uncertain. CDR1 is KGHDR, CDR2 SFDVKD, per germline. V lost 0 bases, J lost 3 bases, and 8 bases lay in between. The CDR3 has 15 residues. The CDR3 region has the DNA TGTGCCACCAGTGATTTGATGCCAGGCTACAATGAGCAGTTCTTC. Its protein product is CATSDLMPGYNEQFF.

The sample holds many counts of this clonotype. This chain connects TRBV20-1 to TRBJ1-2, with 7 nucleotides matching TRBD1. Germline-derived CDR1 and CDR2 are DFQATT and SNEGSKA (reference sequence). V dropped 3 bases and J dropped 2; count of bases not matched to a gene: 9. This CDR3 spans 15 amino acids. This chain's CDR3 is CSARDSGGANYGYTF. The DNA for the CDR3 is TGCAGTGCTAGGGATTCAGGGGGTGCCAACTATGGCTACACCTTC.

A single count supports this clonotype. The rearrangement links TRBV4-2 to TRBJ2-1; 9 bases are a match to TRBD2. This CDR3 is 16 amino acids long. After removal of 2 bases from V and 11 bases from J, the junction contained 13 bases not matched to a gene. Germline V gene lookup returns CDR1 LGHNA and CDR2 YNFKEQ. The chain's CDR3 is CASSQRAAGGGDQQFF. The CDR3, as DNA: TGTGCCAGCAGCCAAAGGGCAGCGGGAGGAGGCGATCAGCAGTTCTTC.

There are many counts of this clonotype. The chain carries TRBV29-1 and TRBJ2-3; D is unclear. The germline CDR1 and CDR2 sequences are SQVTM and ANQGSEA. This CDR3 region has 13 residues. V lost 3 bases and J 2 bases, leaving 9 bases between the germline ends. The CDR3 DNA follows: TGCAGCGTTGAGGGGAAGTACACAGATACGCAGTATTTT. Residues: CSVEGKYTDTQYF.

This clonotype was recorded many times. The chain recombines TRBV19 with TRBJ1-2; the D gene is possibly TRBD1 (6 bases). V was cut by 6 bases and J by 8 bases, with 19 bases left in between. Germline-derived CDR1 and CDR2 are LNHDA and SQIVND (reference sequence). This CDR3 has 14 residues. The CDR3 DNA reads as TGTGCCAGTAGACCGACAGGTTATTCTTACGGCTACACCTTC. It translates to CASRPTGYSYGYTF.

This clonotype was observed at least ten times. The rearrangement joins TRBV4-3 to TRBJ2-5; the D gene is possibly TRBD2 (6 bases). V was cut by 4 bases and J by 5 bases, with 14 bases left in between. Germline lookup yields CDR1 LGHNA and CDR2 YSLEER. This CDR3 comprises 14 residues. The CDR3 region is CASSPTGRFETQYF. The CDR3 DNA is TGCGCCAGCAGCCCGACGGGGAGGTTCGAGACCCAGTACTTC.

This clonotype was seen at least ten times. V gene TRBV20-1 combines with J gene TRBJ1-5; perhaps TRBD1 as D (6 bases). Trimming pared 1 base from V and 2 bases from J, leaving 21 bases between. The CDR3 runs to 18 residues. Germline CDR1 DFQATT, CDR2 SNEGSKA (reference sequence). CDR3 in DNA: TGCAGTGCTAGAGTAGGCGGGGGGGCGCTTTCGGGCAATCAGCCCCAGCATTTT. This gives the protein CSARVGGGALSGNQPQHF.

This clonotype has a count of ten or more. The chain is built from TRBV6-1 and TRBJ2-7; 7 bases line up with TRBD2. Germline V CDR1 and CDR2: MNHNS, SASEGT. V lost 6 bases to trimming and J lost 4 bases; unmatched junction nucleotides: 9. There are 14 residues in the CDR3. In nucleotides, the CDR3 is TGTGCCAGCAGAATAACTAGCGAGAGATACGAGCAGTACGTC. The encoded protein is CASRITSERYEQYV.

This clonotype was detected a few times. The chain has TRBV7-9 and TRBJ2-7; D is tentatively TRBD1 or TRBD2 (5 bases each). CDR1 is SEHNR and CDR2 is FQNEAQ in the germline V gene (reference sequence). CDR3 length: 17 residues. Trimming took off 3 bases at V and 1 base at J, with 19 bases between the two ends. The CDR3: CASSFWAGQGVSYEQYF. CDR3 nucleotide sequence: TGTGCCAGCAGCTTTTGGGCCGGGCAGGGAGTGTCCTACGAGCAGTACTTC.

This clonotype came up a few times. The CDR3 DNA reads as TGTGCCAGCAGCCAAGTTGGACCCCGCGACGCTGAAGCTTTCTTT. Translating gives CASSQVGPRDAEAFF. The chain carries TRBV4-2 and TRBJ1-1, with D unclear. V lost 1 base and J lost 6, with 15 bases in between. Germline CDR1 LGHNA, CDR2 YNFKEQ. The CDR3 extends over 15 amino acids.

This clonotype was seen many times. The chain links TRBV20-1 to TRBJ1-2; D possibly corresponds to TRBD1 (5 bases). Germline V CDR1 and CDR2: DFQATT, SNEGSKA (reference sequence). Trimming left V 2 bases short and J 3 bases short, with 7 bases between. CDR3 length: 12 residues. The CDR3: CSARRGHYGYTF. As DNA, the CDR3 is TGCAGTGCTAGAAGGGGACACTATGGCTACACCTTC.